This is a list of T cell receptor beta chains from one sample in a study of T cell responses to AZD1222 COVID-19 vaccine. Sequencing used immunoSEQ multiplex PCR; TCRdb keeps in-frame clones, though not all of them. The sample includes tens of thousands of clones, 80% to 90% of them seen just once. The input for sequencing was peripheral blood, taken on day 0 of AZD1222 vaccination. These TCRs come from an adult in good health. CDR3s include the opening cysteine and the closing phenylalanine or tryptophan. The D gene is left open where the match is weak. Expanded clones get a size class; other rows say once, few or many, or leave the size out.

V gene: TRBV5-8; J gene: TRBJ1-4; D gene: NA; clone size: once; CDR3 DNA: TGTGCCAGCAGCTTGGGGGGCCTGACAGGTGAAAAACTGTTTTTT; CDR3 protein: CASSLGGLTGEKLFF
V gene: TRBV2; J gene: TRBJ1-6; D gene: NA; clone size: NA; CDR3 DNA: TGTGCCAGCAGTCAAGGACAGAAGGATTCACCCCTCCACTTT; CDR3 protein: CASSQGQKDSPLHF
V gene: TRBV11-3; J gene: TRBJ1-5; D gene: NA; clone size: once; CDR3 DNA: TGTGCCAGCAGCTTAGTGTTTTGGCAGGATAAGTTTACGAGCGGGCCCCAGCATTTT; CDR3 protein: CASSLVFWQDKFTSGPQHF
V gene: TRBV4-1; J gene: TRBJ2-1; D gene: NA; clone size: NA; CDR3 DNA: TGCGCCAGCAGCCAAGACCACAATGAGCAGTTCTTC; CDR3 protein: CASSQDHNEQFF
V gene: TRBV12-3/TRBV12-4; J gene: TRBJ2-1; D gene: NA; clone size: NA; CDR3 DNA: TGTGCCAGCAGCGTTCAGGGGTCCCAGTTCTTC; CDR3 protein: CASSVQGSQFF
V gene: TRBV5-1; J gene: TRBJ2-2; D gene: NA; clone size: once; CDR3 DNA: TGCGCCAGCAGCTTATACCGGACCGAGGATGGCGGGGAGCTGTTTTTT; CDR3 protein: CASSLYRTEDGGELFF
V gene: TRBV6-5; J gene: TRBJ2-2; D gene: NA; clone size: NA; CDR3 DNA: TGTGCCAGTCGGGCTTCCGCGAACACCGGGGAGCTGTTTTTT; CDR3 protein: CASRASANTGELFF
V gene: TRBV6-5; J gene: TRBJ2-2; D gene: NA; clone size: NA; CDR3 DNA: TGTGCCAGCAGTTACACCGCAGGGATGCGGACCGGGGAGCTGTTTTTT; CDR3 protein: CASSYTAGMRTGELFF
V gene: TRBV24-1; J gene: TRBJ2-1; D gene: NA; clone size: NA; CDR3 DNA: TGTGCCACCAGTGATTCGTCCCCGCGCAATGAGCAGTTCTTC; CDR3 protein: CATSDSSPRNEQFF
V gene: TRBV18; J gene: TRBJ1-6; D gene: TRBD1; clone size: NA; CDR3 DNA: TGTGCCAGCTCATCCGAGCACAACAGGGGCGGGCTCTCCTATAATTCACCCCTCCACTTT; CDR3 protein: CASSSEHNRGGLSYNSPLHF
V gene: TRBV9; J gene: TRBJ2-1; D gene: TRBD1; clone size: NA; CDR3 DNA: TGTGCCAGCAGCGGCGGGGTGGACAGGGTAATCAATGAGCAGTTCTTC; CDR3 protein: CASSGGVDRVINEQFF
V gene: TRBV7-2; J gene: TRBJ1-2; D gene: NA; clone size: NA; CDR3 DNA: TGTGCCAGCAGCACCACCCCCCCGGGAGGAGATGGCTACACCTTC; CDR3 protein: CASSTTPPGGDGYTF
V gene: TRBV9; J gene: TRBJ1-6; D gene: TRBD1; clone size: NA; CDR3 DNA: TGTGCCAGCAGCGCGTGGGGCGACAGGGCCCCTAATTCACCCCTCCACTTT; CDR3 protein: CASSAWGDRAPNSPLHF
V gene: TRBV19; J gene: TRBJ2-7; D gene: NA; clone size: few; CDR3 DNA: TGTGCCAGTAGTATTGCGGGGACTTCCTACGAGCAGTACTTC; CDR3 protein: CASSIAGTSYEQYF
V gene: TRBV5-1; J gene: TRBJ1-1; D gene: NA; clone size: NA; CDR3 DNA: TGCGCCAGCAGCAGCTCAGCGAACACTGAAGCTTTCTTT; CDR3 protein: CASSSSANTEAFF
V gene: TRBV28; J gene: TRBJ2-7; D gene: TRBD1; clone size: NA; CDR3 DNA: TGTGCCAGCAGTTTACCAGGACAGGGGGCGGACGAGCAGTACTTC; CDR3 protein: CASSLPGQGADEQYF
V gene: TRBV3-1/TRBV3-2; J gene: TRBJ2-5; D gene: TRBD1; clone size: once; CDR3 DNA: TGTGCCAGCAGATCTACAGGACAGGGTGCAGAGACCCAGTACTTC; CDR3 protein: CASRSTGQGAETQYF
V gene: TRBV7-6; J gene: TRBJ2-3; D gene: NA; clone size: NA; CDR3 DNA: TGTGCCAGCAGCTTCACATCGTGGGACTCTTTCACAGATACGCAGTATTTT; CDR3 protein: CASSFTSWDSFTDTQYF
V gene: TRBV28; J gene: TRBJ2-5; D gene: TRBD1; clone size: NA; CDR3 DNA: TGTGCCAGCAGTTACGTACTTACAGGGGGCCCAAAGACCCAGTACTTC; CDR3 protein: CASSYVLTGGPKTQYF
V gene: TRBV5-1; J gene: TRBJ1-1; D gene: NA; clone size: few; CDR3 DNA: TGCGCCAGCAACCCCGGGACCAAGAACACTGAAGCTTTCTTT; CDR3 protein: CASNPGTKNTEAFF
V gene: TRBV7-9; J gene: TRBJ2-5; D gene: TRBD2; clone size: NA; CDR3 DNA: TGTGCCAGCAGCGCAGGGACTAGGGTTTCGGAGACCCAGTACTTC; CDR3 protein: CASSAGTRVSETQYF
V gene: TRBV12-5; J gene: TRBJ1-2; D gene: NA; clone size: NA; CDR3 DNA: TGTGCTAGTGGTCTTAATCCGGGCCCACCGAGAGGCTACACCTTC; CDR3 protein: CASGLNPGPPRGYTF
V gene: TRBV2; J gene: TRBJ2-3; D gene: TRBD2; clone size: NA; CDR3 DNA: TGTGCCAGCAGCCGGGGGGGGAGAGTAGATACGCAGTATTTT; CDR3 protein: CASSRGGRVDTQYF
V gene: TRBV18; J gene: TRBJ1-1; D gene: NA; clone size: NA; CDR3 DNA: TGTGCCAGCTCTCCTGAAATTATAGGTGGGAACACTGAAGCTTTCTTT; CDR3 protein: CASSPEIIGGNTEAFF
V gene: TRBV28; J gene: TRBJ1-3; D gene: NA; clone size: once; CDR3 DNA: TGTGCCAGCAGTTTTCAGGTTCTCTCTGGAAACACCATATATTTT; CDR3 protein: CASSFQVLSGNTIYF
V gene: TRBV4-2; J gene: TRBJ1-2; D gene: NA; clone size: NA; CDR3 DNA: TGTGCCAGCAGCCAAGATCAAACTGTAAACTATGGCTACACCTTC; CDR3 protein: CASSQDQTVNYGYTF
V gene: TRBV7-9; J gene: TRBJ1-5; D gene: TRBD1; clone size: NA; CDR3 DNA: TGTGCCAGCAGCCGGGACAGCTCCAATCAGCCCCAGCATTTT; CDR3 protein: CASSRDSSNQPQHF
V gene: TRBV5-4; J gene: TRBJ2-1; D gene: NA; clone size: NA; CDR3 DNA: TGTGCCAGCAGCTTGGAGGGTAGCGGAACTTACAATGAGCAGTTCTTC; CDR3 protein: CASSLEGSGTYNEQFF
V gene: TRBV15; J gene: TRBJ2-3; D gene: NA; clone size: NA; CDR3 DNA: TGTGCCACCAGCATCCCCGGGCGTGGGGGGAGGAATACGCAGTATTTT; CDR3 protein: CATSIPGRGGRNTQYF
V gene: TRBV4-2; J gene: TRBJ1-4; D gene: NA; clone size: once; CDR3 DNA: TGTGCCAGCAGCCAAGACGGGCAGGGTGCTATAAGGGGTAATGAAAAACTGTTTTTT; CDR3 protein: CASSQDGQGAIRGNEKLFF
V gene: TRBV6-5; J gene: TRBJ2-7; D gene: NA; clone size: NA; CDR3 DNA: TGTGCCAGCAGCCTCAGCGCTTCGTACGAGCAGTACTTC; CDR3 protein: CASSLSASYEQYF
V gene: TRBV10-2; J gene: TRBJ2-1; D gene: NA; clone size: NA; CDR3 DNA: TGCGCCAGCAACCGCGGGGCTGCCAACAATGAGCAGTTCTTC; CDR3 protein: CASNRGAANNEQFF
V gene: TRBV6-4; J gene: TRBJ2-1; D gene: NA; clone size: NA; CDR3 DNA: TGTGCCAGCAGTGACGGGCTAAATGAGCAGTTCTTC; CDR3 protein: CASSDGLNEQFF